This is a list of T cell receptor beta chains from one sample in a study of CD8+ T cells in alopecia areata. Measured with immunoSEQ multiplex PCR; TCRdb has only the in-frame clones, and not every one. The table lists 80,000 to 100,000 clones, 40% to 45% of them singletons. The sequencing sample was made of CD4+ T cells sorted from blood. Source of these receptors: a human donor with alopecia areata. Each CDR3 is given without its conserved first and last residue. A D gene is named only where the DNA matches it firmly.

D gene	J gene	V gene	CDR3 protein
NA	TRBJ1-2	TRBV28	ASRSGGGYGYT
NA	TRBJ2-7	TRBV29-1	SVEYSRYEQY
NA	TRBJ2-1	TRBV29-1	SVDPPPAGEQF
TRBD2	TRBJ2-7	TRBV29-1	SVETPFSGNPYEQY
NA	TRBJ1-5	TRBV20-1	SAKGPQPQH
TRBD1	TRBJ1-6	TRBV23-1	ASSQRSGQGRGY
NA	TRBJ2-5	TRBV5-4	ASSLPGAREETQY
TRBD2	TRBJ2-3	TRBV29-1	SVEGGSGRTDTQY
NA	TRBJ1-2	TRBV29-1	SVEETEEYGYT
TRBD1	TRBJ2-2	TRBV9	ASSVYLGTGASGELF
NA	TRBJ2-3	TRBV30	AWRARDTQY
NA	TRBJ2-3	TRBV5-1	ASSFMPSDTQY
NA	TRBJ2-5	TRBV2	ASSDIPETQY
NA	TRBJ1-4	TRBV14	ASRSGSGPEKLF
NA	TRBJ2-7	TRBV25-1	ASSWDYEQY
NA	TRBJ2-3	TRBV28	ASSASRVTDTQY
NA	TRBJ2-5	TRBV5-1	ASSRLEGLETQY
TRBD2	TRBJ2-1	TRBV14	ASSQVLAGVKF
TRBD2	TRBJ2-7	TRBV30	AWSSGGLPLSPYEQY
NA	TRBJ2-7	TRBV29-1	SVRAGPTEQY
NA	TRBJ2-7	TRBV29-1	SVEGNLGEQY
NA	TRBJ2-4	TRBV5-1	ASSLGFQVDIQY
NA	TRBJ1-4	TRBV7-9	ASSLDGATNEKLF
NA	TRBJ2-7	TRBV14	ASSQDLRSVLVEQY
NA	TRBJ2-4	TRBV30	AWSTANIQY
NA	TRBJ1-2	TRBV18	ASSPSGDGGYT
TRBD2	TRBJ2-5	TRBV29-1	SVSPPGTSTETQY
NA	TRBJ2-2	TRBV19	ASGRQLNTGELF
NA	TRBJ2-1	TRBV28	ASSYQGTGYNEQF
TRBD1	TRBJ2-4	TRBV29-1	SARQGANIQY
NA	TRBJ2-3	TRBV14	ASSQGDTRGTQY
NA	TRBJ2-2	TRBV29-1	SVGIRSRAGELF
NA	TRBJ1-4	TRBV29-1	SAATTQNEKLF
TRBD2	TRBJ2-7	TRBV11-2	ASSSKRTSGAYEQY
NA	TRBJ1-2	TRBV29-1	SVVRGANYGYT
NA	TRBJ2-1	TRBV29-1	SVGVGILGYNEQF
NA	TRBJ2-1	TRBV30	AWAAGPKQF
NA	TRBJ2-7	TRBV5-1	ASSLDPNDEQY
NA	TRBJ2-2	TRBV25-1	ASRALGQGYTGELF
NA	TRBJ1-1	TRBV6-5	ASSYRQNTEAF
NA	TRBJ2-1	TRBV7-9	ASSLDGAAYNEQF
NA	TRBJ2-2	TRBV30	AWSVLQSTGELF
TRBD2	TRBJ2-1	TRBV2	ASRVGTSSYNEQF
TRBD1	TRBJ2-5	TRBV18	ASSPEIGQGADYLLQETQY
NA	TRBJ2-5	TRBV29-1	SVEQETQY
NA	TRBJ1-6	TRBV19	ASSVRPGLPLH